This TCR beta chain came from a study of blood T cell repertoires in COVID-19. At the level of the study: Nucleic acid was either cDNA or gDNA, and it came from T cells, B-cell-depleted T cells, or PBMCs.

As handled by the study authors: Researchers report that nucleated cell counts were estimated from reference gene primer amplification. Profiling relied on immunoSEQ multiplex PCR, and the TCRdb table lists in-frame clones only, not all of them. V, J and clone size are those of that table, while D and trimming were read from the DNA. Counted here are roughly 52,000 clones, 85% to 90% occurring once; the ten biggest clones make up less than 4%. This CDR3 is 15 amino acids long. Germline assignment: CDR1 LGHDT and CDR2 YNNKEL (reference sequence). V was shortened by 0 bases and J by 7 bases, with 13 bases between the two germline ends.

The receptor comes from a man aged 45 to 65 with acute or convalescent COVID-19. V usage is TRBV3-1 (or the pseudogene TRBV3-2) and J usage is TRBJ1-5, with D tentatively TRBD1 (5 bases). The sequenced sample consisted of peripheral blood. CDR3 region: CASSQDLGRGQPQHF. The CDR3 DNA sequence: TGTGCCAGCAGCCAAGATCTGGGAAGGGGACAGCCCCAGCATTTT.